These T cell receptor beta chains were read from a single sample in a study of blood T cells in healthy people across ages. TCRdb processed the 5' RACE reads anew with MiXCR; each CDR3 protein has one entry. The sample includes fewer than 750,000 distinct CDR3 sequences, about 50% seen only once; the top ten take less than 15%. Sequencing was carried out using blood. Every receptor here comes from a woman of 80 years or more in good health. Each CDR3 is given with its conserved first and last residue. The order of the fields is J gene, clone size, D gene, V gene, CDR3 protein, CDR3 DNA. A D gene is named only where the DNA matches it firmly. Only part of the rows carry a size: once, few, many, or a class if the clone is expanded.

J gene: TRBJ2-7; clone size: -; D gene: -; V gene: TRBV6-2/TRBV6-3; CDR3 protein: CANSYVQFYEQYF; CDR3 DNA: TGTGCCAACAGTTACGTGCAATTCTACGAGCAGTACTTC
J gene: TRBJ2-2; clone size: -; D gene: -; V gene: TRBV7-2; CDR3 protein: CASSFKRGWAGELFF; CDR3 DNA: TGTGCCAGCAGCTTTAAACGGGGGTGGGCCGGGGAGCTGTTTTTT
J gene: TRBJ2-7; clone size: many; D gene: -; V gene: TRBV5-1; CDR3 protein: CASSLESLSYEQYF; CDR3 DNA: TGCGCCAGCAGCTTGGAATCCCTCTCCTACGAGCAGTACTTC
J gene: TRBJ1-5; clone size: few; D gene: -; V gene: TRBV15; CDR3 protein: CATSRDRGGRNSNQPQHF; CDR3 DNA: TGTGCCACCAGCAGAGATCGGGGGGGACGGAATAGCAATCAGCCCCAGCATTTT
J gene: TRBJ2-5; clone size: -; D gene: -; V gene: TRBV7-2; CDR3 protein: CASSLERTPSETQYF; CDR3 DNA: TGTGCCAGCAGCTTAGAGAGGACTCCCTCGGAGACCCAGTACTTC
J gene: TRBJ1-2; clone size: few; D gene: -; V gene: TRBV7-9; CDR3 protein: CASSWAEISGYTF; CDR3 DNA: TGTGCCAGCAGCTGGGCGGAGATCTCTGGCTACACCTTC
J gene: TRBJ2-3; clone size: many; D gene: TRBD2; V gene: TRBV28; CDR3 protein: CASISGGSTDTQYF; CDR3 DNA: TGTGCCAGCATCAGCGGGGGGTCGACAGATACGCAGTATTTT
J gene: TRBJ2-3; clone size: few; D gene: -; V gene: TRBV14; CDR3 protein: CASSQRVRSTDTQYF; CDR3 DNA: TGTGCCAGCAGCCAACGAGTCCGGAGCACAGATACGCAGTATTTT
J gene: TRBJ1-1; clone size: -; D gene: -; V gene: TRBV6-5; CDR3 protein: CASSPGRNEAFF; CDR3 DNA: TGTGCCAGCAGCCCGGGACGGAATGAAGCTTTCTTT
J gene: TRBJ2-1; clone size: many; D gene: TRBD1; V gene: TRBV29-1; CDR3 protein: CSVVGQDGTNEQFF; CDR3 DNA: TGCAGCGTTGTGGGACAGGATGGGACCAATGAGCAGTTCTTC
J gene: TRBJ2-1; clone size: -; D gene: TRBD2; V gene: TRBV20-1; CDR3 protein: CSAEPEGLAAEQFF; CDR3 DNA: TGCAGTGCTGAGCCTGAAGGACTAGCGGCTGAGCAGTTCTTC
J gene: TRBJ1-5; clone size: -; D gene: TRBD1; V gene: TRBV19; CDR3 protein: CASSPRPGQGGGNQPQHF; CDR3 DNA: TGTGCCAGTAGTCCCCGGCCGGGACAGGGAGGCGGCAATCAGCCCCAGCATTTT
J gene: TRBJ2-7; clone size: few; D gene: -; V gene: TRBV6-6; CDR3 protein: CASSYEVVGAHEQYF; CDR3 DNA: TGTGCCAGCAGTTACGAGGTAGTGGGAGCCCACGAGCAGTACTTC
J gene: TRBJ2-5; clone size: many; D gene: TRBD2; V gene: TRBV10-3; CDR3 protein: CATGGEVVQETQYF; CDR3 DNA: TGTGCCACGGGGGGTGAGGTGGTTCAAGAGACCCAGTACTTC
J gene: TRBJ2-5; clone size: -; D gene: TRBD2; V gene: TRBV7-8; CDR3 protein: CASSTSGLADQETQYF; CDR3 DNA: TGTGCCAGCAGCACATCGGGACTAGCGGACCAAGAGACCCAGTACTTC
J gene: TRBJ2-3; clone size: many; D gene: -; V gene: TRBV6-6; CDR3 protein: CASSRGELGTDTQYF; CDR3 DNA: TGTGCCAGCAGCCGCGGGGAGCTAGGCACAGATACGCAGTATTTT
J gene: TRBJ2-7; clone size: once; D gene: -; V gene: TRBV21-1; CDR3 protein: CASSPRGLAGYEQYF; CDR3 DNA: TGTGCCAGCAGCCCCCGGGGACTAGCGGGCTACGAGCAGTACTTC
J gene: TRBJ2-3; clone size: many; D gene: -; V gene: TRBV13; CDR3 protein: CASSFRRNTDTQYF; CDR3 DNA: TGTGCCAGCAGCTTCCGAAGGAACACAGATACGCAGTATTTT
J gene: TRBJ1-6; clone size: many; D gene: -; V gene: TRBV27; CDR3 protein: CASSTQGTYNSPLHF; CDR3 DNA: TGTGCCAGCAGTACTCAGGGGACCTATAATTCACCCCTCCACTTT
J gene: TRBJ2-7; clone size: -; D gene: -; V gene: TRBV20-1; CDR3 protein: CSALLGSDSYEQYF; CDR3 DNA: TGCAGTGCCCTCTTAGGGTCCGACTCCTACGAGCAGTACTTC
J gene: TRBJ2-4; clone size: -; D gene: -; V gene: TRBV20-1; CDR3 protein: CSAFWVAKNIQYF; CDR3 DNA: TGCAGTGCTTTCTGGGTAGCCAAAAACATTCAGTACTTC